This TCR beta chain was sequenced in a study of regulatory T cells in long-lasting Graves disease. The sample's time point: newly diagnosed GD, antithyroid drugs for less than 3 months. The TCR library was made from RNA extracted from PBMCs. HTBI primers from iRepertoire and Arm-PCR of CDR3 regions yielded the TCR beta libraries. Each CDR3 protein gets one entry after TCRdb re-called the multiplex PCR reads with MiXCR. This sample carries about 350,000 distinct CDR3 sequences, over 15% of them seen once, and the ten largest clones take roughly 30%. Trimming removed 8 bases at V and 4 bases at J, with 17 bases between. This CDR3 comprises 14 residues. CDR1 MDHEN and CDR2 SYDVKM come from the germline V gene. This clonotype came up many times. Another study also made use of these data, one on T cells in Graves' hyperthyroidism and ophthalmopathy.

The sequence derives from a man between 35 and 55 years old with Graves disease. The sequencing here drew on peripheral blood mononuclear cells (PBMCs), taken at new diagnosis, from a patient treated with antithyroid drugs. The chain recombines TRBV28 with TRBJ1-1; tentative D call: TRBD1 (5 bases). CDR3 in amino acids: CASSYQGFGTEAFF. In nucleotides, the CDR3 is TGTGCCAGCTCCTACCAGGGTTTCGGCACTGAAGCTTTCTTT.